These 10 T cell receptor beta chains were all obtained from the same sample, sequenced in a study of identical twins. TCRdb recomputed calls from the 5' RACE reads with MiXCR, one row per CDR3 protein. The sample contains around 450,000 distinct CDR3 sequences, 12% to 15% of which appear only once. These data were likewise used in another study, on yellow fever vaccine responses in identical twins.

The sample was CD4+ T cells sorted from blood. The receptor set was obtained from a woman between 18 and 29 years old in good health.

This clonotype was counted only a few times. The chain is built from TRBV6-5 and TRBJ2-6; D remains ambiguous. The germline V gene encodes CDR1 MNHEY and CDR2 SVGAGI. V shed 1 base and J shed 0 bases, with 1 base lying between them. There are 14 residues in the CDR3. CDR3 in DNA: TGTGCCAGCAGTTACTTCTCTGGGGCCAACGTCCTGACTTTC. This gives the protein CASSYFSGANVLTF.

A note on this clonotype: The junction and the germline gene differ at one end; a read error may be behind it. The V gene is TRBV20-1, the J gene TRBJ2-5, with a weak D call TRBD2 (6 bases). In germline, CDR1 is DFQATT, CDR2 SNEGSKA (reference sequence). This CDR3 comprises 11 residues. Written as DNA, the CDR3 is TGCAGTGCTAGAGATGGCGGGACCTATTTGTTC. This encodes CSARDGGTYLF.

The rearrangement links TRBV5-1 to TRBJ2-1; D remains ambiguous. This CDR3 is 14 amino acids long. CDR1 and CDR2 (germline): SGHRS, YFSETQ. The V end lost 4 bases, the J end lost 3 bases, and 11 bases lay between the germline ends. Here the CDR3 reads CASSPPRIYNEQFF. CDR3 DNA sequence: TGCGCCAGCAGCCCCCCTCGGATCTACAATGAGCAGTTCTTC.

This clonotype was seen a few times. The chain joins TRBV19 to TRBJ2-2; D is undetermined. This CDR3 is built from 13 residues. Germline CDR1 reads LNHDA; CDR2 reads SQIVND (reference sequence). Trimming removed 2 bases from V and 8 bases from J, with 9 bases in between. In DNA form, the CDR3 reads TGTGCCAGTAGTATACAGTCCGTTGGGGAGCTGTTTTTT. The encoded protein is CASSIQSVGELFF.

The rearrangement joins TRBV14 to TRBJ2-1; 9 bases are a match to TRBD2. The CDR3 covers 17 residues. Germline CDR1 reads SGHDN; CDR2 reads FVKESK. J was trimmed by 4 bases and V by 4 bases; bases with no gene match: 11. In DNA form, the CDR3 reads TGTGCCAGCAGCCCGCGGAGAAGCGGGGGGCCTTACAATGAGCAGTTCTTC. Residues: CASSPRRSGGPYNEQFF. Looking up the rest from reference TRBV14 and TRBJ2-1 gives the full variable domain: EAGVTQFPSHSVIEKGQTVTLRCDPISGHDNLYWYRRVMGKEIKFLLHFVKESKQDESGMPNNRFLAERTGGTYSTLKVQPAELEDSGVYFCASSPRRSGGPYNEQFFGPGTRLTVL.

This clonotype was counted only a few times. V gene TRBV12-3 or TRBV12-4 combines with J gene TRBJ1-5, with TRBD1 matching over 10 bases. With V trimmed by 3 bases and J by 5 bases, 7 bases remained unmatched. CDR3 length: 16 amino acids. CDR3 sequence: CASSFEEGQGHQPQHF. The CDR3 DNA reads as TGTGCCAGCAGTTTCGAAGAGGGACAGGGGCATCAGCCCCAGCATTTT.

The chain carries TRBV20-1 and TRBJ2-2, with TRBD2 matching 16 bases. The V gene end was trimmed by 6 bases and the J gene end by 7 bases; junction bases not matched to a gene: 5. Germline CDR1 DFQATT, CDR2 SNEGSKA (reference sequence). This CDR3 is 15 amino acids long. The CDR3 coding sequence is TGCAGTGCCCCGGGACTAGCGGGAGGGCACGGGGAGCTGTTTTTT. Translation gives CSAPGLAGGHGELFF.

In this sample, this clonotype turned up many times. In DNA, the CDR3 is TGTGCCAGCAGCTTAGGTAGCGGGGTACTATTCAATGAGCAGTTCTTC. As protein: CASSLGSGVLFNEQFF. This chain connects TRBV11-2 to TRBJ2-1; 8 nucleotides match TRBD2. This CDR3 is built from 16 residues. Germline CDR1 reads SGHAT; CDR2 reads FQNNGV. J gave up 6 bases and V 1 base, and 8 bases lay outside the gene matches. Complete variable domain (other parts from reference TRBV11-2 and TRBJ2-1): EAGVAQSPRYKIIEKRQSVAFWCNPISGHATLYWYQQILGQGPKLLIQFQNNGVVDDSQLPKDRFSAERLKGVDSTLKIQPAKLEDSAVYLCASSLGSGVLFNEQFFGPGTRLTVL.

This clonotype was recorded many times. The chain employs TRBV4-1 and TRBJ2-7, with unresolved D. Trimming removed 2 bases from V and 3 bases from J, with 14 bases in between. The CDR3 covers 15 residues. In germline, CDR1 is MGHRA, CDR2 YSYEKL. CDR3: CASSQRSVSGYEQYF. CDR3 in DNA: TGCGCCAGCAGCCAACGGAGCGTCTCGGGCTACGAGCAGTACTTC.

CDR3 sequence reads: CSARDSGQGQETQYF. The CDR3 DNA follows: TGCAGTGCTAGAGATTCGGGACAGGGGCAGGAGACCCAGTACTTC. The chain couples TRBV20-1 to TRBJ2-5; 10 bases are shared with TRBD1. The CDR3 loop spans 15 amino acids. Germline trimming cut 0 bases from V and 5 bases from J; bases unmatched to any gene: 6. CDR1 is DFQATT, CDR2 SNEGSKA, per germline (reference sequence).